The clone carrying this TCR beta chain was recorded at least ten times. This specimen comes from a study of human T cells and chemical hapten exposure. This CDR3 comprises 14 residues. The V segment lost 3 bases and the J segment 5 bases; nucleotides outside the gene matches: 6. Germline values: CDR1 SGHAT, CDR2 FQNNGV. Regarding time point: patch test 1, 2 weeks after DPC sensitization. Documented treatment: therapeutic diphenylcyclopropenone sensitization with weekly scalp DPC. Total RNA was extracted from unfractionated whole blood. Unique molecular identifiers were affixed to discrete cDNA molecules within the library. One entry per CDR3 protein results from TCRdb running MiXCR on the RACE reads. The table records under 40,000 distinct CDR3 sequences, approximately 6.3% of them present only once.

The receptor was isolated from a woman between 25 and 40 years old with alopecia areata. Some clones in this sample may be carry-over from other donors' samples. The gene calls are TRBV11-2 and TRBJ2-7; 8 nucleotides match TRBD1. This specimen was whole blood, taken in connection with sensitization to the hapten diphenylcyclopropenone (DPC). CDR3 amino acids: CASSFSDRGHEQYF. In DNA form, the CDR3 reads TGTGCCAGCAGCTTTTCCGACAGGGGCCACGAGCAGTACTTC.